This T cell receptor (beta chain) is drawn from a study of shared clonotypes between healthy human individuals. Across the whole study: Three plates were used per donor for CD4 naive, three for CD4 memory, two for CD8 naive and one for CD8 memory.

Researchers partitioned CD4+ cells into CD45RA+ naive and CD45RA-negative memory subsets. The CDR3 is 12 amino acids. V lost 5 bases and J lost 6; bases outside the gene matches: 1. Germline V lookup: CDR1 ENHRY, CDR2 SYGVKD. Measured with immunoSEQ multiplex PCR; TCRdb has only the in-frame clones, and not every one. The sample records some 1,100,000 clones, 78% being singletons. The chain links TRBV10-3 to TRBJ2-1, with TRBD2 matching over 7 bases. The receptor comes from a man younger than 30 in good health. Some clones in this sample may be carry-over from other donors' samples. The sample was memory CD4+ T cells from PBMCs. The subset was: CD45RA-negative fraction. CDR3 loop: CAISPSGNEQFF. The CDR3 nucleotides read TGTGCCATCAGTCCTAGCGGCAATGAGCAGTTCTTC.